This is a list of T cell receptor beta chains from one sample in a study of OX40 agonist ivuxolimab in advanced cancers. Here immunoSEQ multiplex PCR was the method, and the copy in TCRdb shows in-frame clones only, minus some. The repertoire includes roughly 60,000 clones, 70% to 90% of them detected once, and 4.7% sits in the top ten. Sequenced material: CD4+ or CD8+ T cells sorted from blood, taken in a trial of the OX40 agonist ivuxolimab. Every receptor here comes from an adult with an advanced solid tumor such as melanoma, head and neck, liver or kidney cancer. CDR3s include the opening cysteine and the closing phenylalanine or tryptophan. Fields, in order: V gene, J gene, CDR3 protein.

V: TRBV6-1
J: TRBJ1-2
CDR3: CASSEETAYYGYTF

V: TRBV30
J: TRBJ1-3
CDR3: CAWSHGRAGNTIYF

V: TRBV11-2
J: TRBJ2-2
CDR3: CASSHGLAGTGELFF

V: TRBV6-5
J: TRBJ2-7
CDR3: CASSYSMGGYEQYF

V: TRBV6-6
J: TRBJ1-5
CDR3: CASSWTGGSQPQHF

V: TRBV28
J: TRBJ2-1
CDR3: CASSSLGLVSNEQFF

V: TRBV18
J: TRBJ1-4
CDR3: CASSPEGGLRGEKLFF

V: TRBV25-1
J: TRBJ1-6
CDR3: CASSGWTGRDYNSPLHF

V: TRBV5-5
J: TRBJ2-5
CDR3: CASSVGTGPQETQYF

V: TRBV19
J: TRBJ2-7
CDR3: CASSMTGTVTYEQYF

V: TRBV7-9
J: TRBJ2-1
CDR3: CASSFMGGNEQFF

V: TRBV20-1
J: TRBJ2-1
CDR3: CSADWGEQFF

V: TRBV7-2
J: TRBJ2-2
CDR3: CDSSPPRRELFF

V: TRBV2
J: TRBJ2-5
CDR3: CASSSEQETQYF

V: TRBV6-6
J: TRBJ2-2
CDR3: CASSYRGRANTGELFF

V: TRBV5-1
J: TRBJ1-1
CDR3: CASRQVAENTEAFF

V: TRBV30
J: TRBJ2-3
CDR3: CAWSREGRTDTQYF

V: TRBV6-1
J: TRBJ1-3
CDR3: CASSASGNTIYF

V: TRBV5-4
J: TRBJ2-7
CDR3: CASSLASQSIEQYF

V: TRBV7-2
J: TRBJ2-7
CDR3: CASTMGPRGYEQYF

V: TRBV28
J: TRBJ2-2
CDR3: CASSFGGAPRTGELFF

V: TRBV19
J: TRBJ2-4
CDR3: CASSMAGVRYF

V: TRBV29-1
J: TRBJ2-5
CDR3: CSVAIRTGGEQYF

V: TRBV4-1
J: TRBJ1-5
CDR3: CASSQNPGTLNQPQHF

V: TRBV7-9
J: TRBJ2-2
CDR3: CASSLARGTNTGELFF

V: TRBV4-1
J: TRBJ1-2
CDR3: CASSQGRGAHYGYTF

V: TRBV11-2
J: TRBJ2-7
CDR3: CASRPYGLSYEQYF

V: TRBV5-1
J: TRBJ1-5
CDR3: CASSLEGGLSNQPQHF

V: TRBV28
J: TRBJ1-2
CDR3: CASTVGGGGYTF

V: TRBV7-9
J: TRBJ1-2
CDR3: CASSLSSQGLPNYGYTF

V: TRBV14
J: TRBJ2-1
CDR3: CASSQAHSGSSYNEQFF

V: TRBV19
J: TRBJ1-1
CDR3: CASSNPMNTEAFF

V: TRBV28
J: TRBJ2-7
CDR3: CASSFFGTGADEQYF

V: TRBV7-9
J: TRBJ2-7
CDR3: CASSQTGGPYEQYF

V: TRBV7-3
J: TRBJ2-3
CDR3: CASSLSSTADTQYF

V: TRBV5-8
J: TRBJ2-7
CDR3: CASSLRGGAYEQYF

V: TRBV2
J: TRBJ2-3
CDR3: CASSESSGRAGTQYF

V: TRBV4-1
J: TRBJ2-7
CDR3: CASSSNRAYEQYF

V: TRBV4-1
J: TRBJ2-7
CDR3: CATREGSHSYEQYF

V: TRBV5-1
J: TRBJ2-1
CDR3: CASSSQGYNEQFF

V: TRBV7-3
J: TRBJ2-3
CDR3: CASSAASSGASTDTQYF

V: TRBV28
J: TRBJ1-3
CDR3: CASSPPGQGMRRNTIYF

V: TRBV16
J: TRBJ2-7
CDR3: CASSQSEHHF

V: TRBV27
J: TRBJ2-4
CDR3: CASSSGLAGGEGLAKNIQYF

V: TRBV21-1
J: TRBJ2-7
CDR3: CASSSHDRDIIYEQYF

V: TRBV27
J: TRBJ1-6
CDR3: CASSPRPQPNSPLHF

V: TRBV11-2
J: TRBJ2-5
CDR3: CASSVYREGETQYF

V: TRBV7-2
J: TRBJ2-7
CDR3: CASSLSYEQYF

V: TRBV6-5
J: TRBJ1-1
CDR3: CASRFKQTEAFF

V: TRBV6-5
J: TRBJ2-2
CDR3: CASSYLGRGYTGELFF

V: TRBV9
J: TRBJ2-5
CDR3: CASSPPGLAETQYF

V: TRBV7-6
J: TRBJ2-5
CDR3: CASSRILQGETQYF

V: TRBV28
J: TRBJ1-5
CDR3: CASSLKVDQPQHF

V: TRBV7-6
J: TRBJ2-7
CDR3: CASSLDVGGYEQYF

V: TRBV27
J: TRBJ2-1
CDR3: CASSWTRYNEQFF

V: TRBV5-4
J: TRBJ2-2
CDR3: CASSPRGGTGELFF

V: TRBV4-3
J: TRBJ2-3
CDR3: CASSQDNRGARDTQYF

V: TRBV30
J: TRBJ1-5
CDR3: CAWSDGDGQPQHF

V: TRBV5-1
J: TRBJ2-3
CDR3: CASSFTADTQYF